The clone carrying this TCR beta chain was seen only a few times. This sample is part of a study of blood T cell repertoires in COVID-19. The germline gives CDR1 LGHDT, CDR2 YNNKEL (reference sequence). The CDR3 loop spans 14 amino acids. V lost 3 bases to trimming and J lost 8 bases; unmatched junction nucleotides: 9. The table came from immunoSEQ multiplex PCR; TCRdb's copy has only in-frame clones and leaves some out. The sample consists of about 240,000 clones, around 87% of them appearing once. The chain links TRBV3-1 (or the pseudogene TRBV3-2) to TRBJ1-2; the match to TRBD1 covers 7 bases. Sequenced sample: peripheral blood. This clonotype was obtained from a man aged 55 to 70 who had recovered from COVID-19. The CDR3 coding sequence is TGTGCCAGCAGCCACGGGACAGCCCTCTGGGGCTACACCTTC. Amino acids: CASSHGTALWGYTF.